In its sample, the clone carrying this TCR beta chain was seen once. The antigen remains undetermined. This sample is part of a study of T cell repertoires in ileal Crohn's disease. Looking at the study overall: Operated complications were stricturing disease (approximately 61%) and penetrating disease (roughly 39%). About half of patients got postoperative therapy: 11 thiopurines, approximately 18 anti-TNF.

Germline V gene sequence: CDR1 LNHNV, CDR2 YYDKDF (reference sequence). Germline trimming cut 0 bases from V and 5 bases from J; bases unmatched to any gene: 8. This CDR3 comprises 16 residues. TCRB immunosequencing input was around 460 nanograms of biopsy DNA per sample. Sequencing used immunoSEQ multiplex PCR; TCRdb keeps in-frame clones, though not all of them. Here the sample spans roughly 13,000 clones, roughly 78% being singletons. Study-wide results and limits: Clonal expansions were more frequent in active smokers than non-smokers at surgery.

This chain joins TRBV15 and TRBJ1-2; 8 bases are shared with TRBD1. This receptor was taken from an adult with Crohn's disease. The material sequenced was ileal tissue. The CDR3 nucleotides are TGTGCCACCAGCAGAGATGCGTCAGGGGGCTGGTATGGCTACACCTTC. Translating it yields CATSRDASGGWYGYTF.